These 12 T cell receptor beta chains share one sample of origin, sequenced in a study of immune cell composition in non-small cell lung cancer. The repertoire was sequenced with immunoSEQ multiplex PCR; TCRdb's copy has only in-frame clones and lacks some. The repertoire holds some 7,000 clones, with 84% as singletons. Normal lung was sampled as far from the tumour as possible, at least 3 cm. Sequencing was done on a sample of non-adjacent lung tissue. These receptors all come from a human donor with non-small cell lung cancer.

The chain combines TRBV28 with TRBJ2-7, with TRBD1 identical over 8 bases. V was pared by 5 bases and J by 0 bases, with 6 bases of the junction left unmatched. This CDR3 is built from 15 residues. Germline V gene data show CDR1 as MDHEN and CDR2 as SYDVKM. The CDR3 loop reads CASSTTGGSSYEQYF. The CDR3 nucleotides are TGTGCCAGCAGTACAACAGGGGGTTCCTCCTACGAGCAGTACTTC. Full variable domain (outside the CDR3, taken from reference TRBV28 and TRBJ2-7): DVKVTQSSRYLVKRTGEKVFLECVQDMDHENMFWYRQDPGLGLRLIYFSYDVKMKEKGDIPEGYSVSREKKERFSLILESASTNQTSMYLCASSTTGGSSYEQYFGPGTRLTVT.

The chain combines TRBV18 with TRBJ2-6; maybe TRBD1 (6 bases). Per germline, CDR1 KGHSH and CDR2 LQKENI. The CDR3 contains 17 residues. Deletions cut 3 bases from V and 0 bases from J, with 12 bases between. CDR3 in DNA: TGTGCCAGCTCACCCAGGGGCGCTGGCTCTGGGGCCAACGTCCTGACTTTC. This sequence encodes CASSPRGAGSGANVLTF.

CDR3 residues: CASSPREGAKNEQFF. The CDR3 nucleotides read TGTGCCAGCAGCCCCCGGGAGGGGGCTAAGAATGAGCAGTTCTTC. The V and J genes are TRBV7-3 and TRBJ2-1; a possible D gene is TRBD2 (8 bases). Germline V gives CDR1 SGHTA, CDR2 FQGTGA. The CDR3 runs 15 residues. Trimming took 5 bases from V and 7 from J, leaving 18 bases between them.

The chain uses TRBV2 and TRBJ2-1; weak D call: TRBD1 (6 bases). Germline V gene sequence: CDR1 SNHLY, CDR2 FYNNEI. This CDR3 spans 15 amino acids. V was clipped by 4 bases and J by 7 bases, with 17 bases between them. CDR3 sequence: CASSVTRGIGNEQFF. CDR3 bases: TGTGCCAGCAGTGTCACTAGGGGGATTGGGAATGAGCAGTTCTTC.

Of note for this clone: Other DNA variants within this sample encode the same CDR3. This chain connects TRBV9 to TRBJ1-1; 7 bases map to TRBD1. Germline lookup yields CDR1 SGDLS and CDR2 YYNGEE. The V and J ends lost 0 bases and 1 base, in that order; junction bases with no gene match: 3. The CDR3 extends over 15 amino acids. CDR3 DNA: TGTGCCAGCAGCGTAGGAGGGGGCAGGAACACTGAAGCTTTCTTT. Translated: CASSVGGGRNTEAFF. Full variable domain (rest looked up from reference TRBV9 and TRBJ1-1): DSGVTQTPKHLITATGQRVTLRCSPRSGDLSVYWYQQSLDQGLQFLIQYYNGEERAKGNILERFSAQQFPDLHSELNLSSLELGDSALYFCASSVGGGRNTEAFFGQGTRLTVV.

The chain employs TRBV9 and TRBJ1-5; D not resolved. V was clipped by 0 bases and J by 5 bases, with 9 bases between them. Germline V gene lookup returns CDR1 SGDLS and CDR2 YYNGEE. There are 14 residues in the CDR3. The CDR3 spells CASSVGGGDQPQHF. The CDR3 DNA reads TGTGCCAGCAGCGTAGGGGGTGGGGATCAGCCCCAGCATTTT.

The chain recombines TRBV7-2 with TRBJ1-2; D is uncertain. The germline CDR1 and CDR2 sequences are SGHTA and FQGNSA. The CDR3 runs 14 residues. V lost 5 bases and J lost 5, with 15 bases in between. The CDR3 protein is CASSLKAGDYGYTF. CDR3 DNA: TGTGCCAGCAGCCTTAAGGCGGGAGATTATGGCTACACCTTC.

The CDR3 spells CAISDLGGGTDTQYF. The DNA for the CDR3 is TGTGCCATCAGTGACCTCGGGGGGGGCACAGATACGCAGTATTTT. This chain uses TRBV10-3 with TRBJ2-3, with 8 bases that match TRBD2. Germline assignment: CDR1 ENHRY and CDR2 SYGVKD. Trimming took 3 bases from V and 1 from J; bases not matched to a gene: 3. The CDR3 consists of 15 residues.

CDR3 sequence reads: CASSAGLVLEQFF. As DNA, the CDR3 is TGTGCCAGCAGCGCCGGACTAGTTCTTGAGCAGTTCTTC. The rearrangement joins TRBV9 to TRBJ2-1; TRBD2 agrees at 7 bases. The CDR3 is 13 amino acids. CDR1 is SGDLS, CDR2 YYNGEE, per germline. V dropped 3 bases and J dropped 9; count of bases not matched to a gene: 6.

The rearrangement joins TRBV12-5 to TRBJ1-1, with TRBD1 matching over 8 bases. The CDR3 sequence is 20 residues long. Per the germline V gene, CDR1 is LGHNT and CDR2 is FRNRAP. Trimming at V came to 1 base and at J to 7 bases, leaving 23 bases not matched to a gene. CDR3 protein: CASGLGPLPPDRDGKIEAFF. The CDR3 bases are TGTGCTAGTGGTTTGGGCCCTCTACCCCCGGACAGGGACGGAAAAATTGAAGCTTTCTTT.

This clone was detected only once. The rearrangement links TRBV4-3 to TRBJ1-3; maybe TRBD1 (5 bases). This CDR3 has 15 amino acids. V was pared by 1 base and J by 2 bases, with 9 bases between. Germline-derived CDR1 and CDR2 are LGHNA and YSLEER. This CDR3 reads CASSQAQGPGNTIYF. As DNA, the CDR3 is TGCGCCAGCAGCCAAGCTCAGGGCCCTGGAAACACCATATATTTT.

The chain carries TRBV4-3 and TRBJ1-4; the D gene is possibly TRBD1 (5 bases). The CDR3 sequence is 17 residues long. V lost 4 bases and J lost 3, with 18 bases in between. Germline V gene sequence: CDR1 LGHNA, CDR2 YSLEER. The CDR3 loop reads CASSPSEGMLANEKLFF. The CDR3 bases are TGCGCCAGCAGCCCCTCTGAGGGGATGCTAGCTAATGAAAAACTGTTTTTT.